This T cell receptor (beta chain) was observed in a study of vaccination and CD4 T cells after COVID-19. Study as a whole: Following dose two, a median about 72 days (range 14 to 241) passed before post-vaccine samples were taken.

Treatment specified: roughly 10-day PBMC culture with coronavirus spike peptide pools or control peptides (ViraFEST assay). IL-2 (around 10 IU/ml) and peptide pools (approximately 9.8 ug/ml) were added to cultures of approximately 2.2 million PBMCs per well. Germline CDR1 is GTSNPN and CDR2 is SVGIG (reference sequence). The V end was cut by 3 bases, the J end by 1 base, with 9 bases between. The CDR3 is 13 residues long. Whole-study findings and limits: Convalescent patients displayed spike mono-reactivity in 304 of 307 vaccine-specific clones.

The study sequenced cultured CD4+ T cell DNA using the Oncomine TCR Beta short-read assay. MiXCR, applied by TCRdb to the PCR reads, yields one record per CDR3 protein. This sample has several thousand distinct CDR3 sequences, with roughly 19% found just once. For this clonotype: Its target is unknown.

Sequences were obtained from CD4+ T cells from blood, cultured in vitro. The clonotype comes from a human donor who had recovered from COVID-19. The rearrangement joins TRBV30 to TRBJ1-1; no firm D call. DNA of the CDR3: TGTGCCTGGAGACCCACACCGAACACTGAAGCTTTCTTT. It is translated as CAWRPTPNTEAFF.